This T cell receptor beta chain stems from a study of control samples from healthy donors and cancer patients. The CDR3 has 11 amino acids. V shed 7 bases and J shed 3 bases, with 7 bases lying between them. The germline V gene encodes CDR1 MDHEN and CDR2 SYDVKM. Using immunoSEQ multiplex PCR, the repertoire was profiled, and TCRdb retains in-frame clones only, with some absent. The data show more than 100,000 clones, about 89% seen once. The TCR was taken from a woman aged 18 to 35 in good health. The material sequenced was blood. The chain joins TRBV28 to TRBJ2-7; a possible D gene is TRBD1 (5 bases). As DNA, the CDR3 is TGTGCCAGCAAGGGGTACTACGAGCAGTACTTC. Translated: CASKGYYEQYF.